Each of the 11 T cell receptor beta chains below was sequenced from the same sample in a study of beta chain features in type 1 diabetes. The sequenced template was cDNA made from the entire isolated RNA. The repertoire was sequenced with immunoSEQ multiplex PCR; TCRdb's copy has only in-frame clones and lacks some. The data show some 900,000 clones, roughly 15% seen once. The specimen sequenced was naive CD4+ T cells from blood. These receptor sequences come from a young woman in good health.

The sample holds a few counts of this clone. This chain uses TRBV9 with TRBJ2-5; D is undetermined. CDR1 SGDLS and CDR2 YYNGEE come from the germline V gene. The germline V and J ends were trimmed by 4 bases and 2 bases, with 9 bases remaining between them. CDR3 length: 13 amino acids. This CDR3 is CASSRSAQETQYF. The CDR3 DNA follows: TGTGCCAGCAGCAGGTCGGCTCAAGAGACCCAGTACTTC.

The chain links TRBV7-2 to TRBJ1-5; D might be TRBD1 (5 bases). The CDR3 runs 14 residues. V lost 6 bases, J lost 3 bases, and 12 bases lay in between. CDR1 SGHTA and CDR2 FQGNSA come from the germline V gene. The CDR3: CASSQGAINQPQHF. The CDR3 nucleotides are TGTGCCAGCAGTCAAGGGGCTATCAATCAGCCCCAGCATTTT.

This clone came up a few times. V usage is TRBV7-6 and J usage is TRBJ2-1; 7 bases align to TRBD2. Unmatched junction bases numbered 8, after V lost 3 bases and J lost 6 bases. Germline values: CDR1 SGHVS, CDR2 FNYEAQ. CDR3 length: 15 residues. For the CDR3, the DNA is TGTGCCAGCAGCTTGGGGAGCGGGGTCCTCAATGAGCAGTTCTTC. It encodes CASSLGSGVLNEQFF.

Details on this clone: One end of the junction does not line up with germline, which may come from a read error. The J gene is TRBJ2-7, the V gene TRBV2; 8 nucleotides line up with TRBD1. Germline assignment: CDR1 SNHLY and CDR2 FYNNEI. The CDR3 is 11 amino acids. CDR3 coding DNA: TGTGCCCAAGCGGAGGGGGACAGGACCCACTTC. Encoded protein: CAQAEGDRTHF.

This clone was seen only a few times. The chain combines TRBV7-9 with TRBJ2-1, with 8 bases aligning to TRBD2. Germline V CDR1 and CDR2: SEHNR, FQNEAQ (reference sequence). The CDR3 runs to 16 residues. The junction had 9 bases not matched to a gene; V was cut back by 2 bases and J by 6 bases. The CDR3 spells CASSLPAGEKGNEQFF. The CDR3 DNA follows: TGTGCCAGCAGCTTACCAGCGGGAGAGAAGGGCAATGAGCAGTTCTTC.

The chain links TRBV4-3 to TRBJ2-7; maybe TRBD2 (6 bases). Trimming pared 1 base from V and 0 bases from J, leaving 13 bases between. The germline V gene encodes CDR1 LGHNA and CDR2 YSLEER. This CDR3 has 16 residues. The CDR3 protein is CASSQALGLHSYEQYF. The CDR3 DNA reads TGCGCCAGCAGCCAAGCCCTTGGACTACACTCCTACGAGCAGTACTTC.

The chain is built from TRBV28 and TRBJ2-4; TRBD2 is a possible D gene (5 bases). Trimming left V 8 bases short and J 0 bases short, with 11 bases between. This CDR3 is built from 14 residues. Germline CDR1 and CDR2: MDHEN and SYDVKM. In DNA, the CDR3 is TGTGCCAGCTCGGGGATCCTAGCCAAAAACATTCAGTACTTC. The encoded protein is CASSGILAKNIQYF.

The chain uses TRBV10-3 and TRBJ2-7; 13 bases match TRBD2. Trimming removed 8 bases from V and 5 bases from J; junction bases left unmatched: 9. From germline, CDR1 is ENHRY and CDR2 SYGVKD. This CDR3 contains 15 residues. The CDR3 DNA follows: TGTGCCATCGGAGCGGGACTAGCGGGAATGAACGAGCAGTACTTC. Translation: CAIGAGLAGMNEQYF.

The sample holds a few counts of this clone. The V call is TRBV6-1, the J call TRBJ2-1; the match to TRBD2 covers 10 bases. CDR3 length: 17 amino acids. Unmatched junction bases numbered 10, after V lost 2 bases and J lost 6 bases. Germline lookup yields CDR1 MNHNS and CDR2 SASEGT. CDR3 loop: CASSEKWLAGVVNEQFF. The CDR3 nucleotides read TGTGCCAGCAGTGAAAAATGGCTAGCGGGAGTAGTCAATGAGCAGTTCTTC.

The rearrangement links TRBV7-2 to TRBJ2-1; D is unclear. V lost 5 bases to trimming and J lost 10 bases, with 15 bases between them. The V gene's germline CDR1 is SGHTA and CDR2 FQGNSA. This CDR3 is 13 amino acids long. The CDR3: CASSPEAFLEQFF. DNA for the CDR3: TGTGCCAGCAGCCCTGAGGCCTTTTTGGAGCAGTTCTTC.

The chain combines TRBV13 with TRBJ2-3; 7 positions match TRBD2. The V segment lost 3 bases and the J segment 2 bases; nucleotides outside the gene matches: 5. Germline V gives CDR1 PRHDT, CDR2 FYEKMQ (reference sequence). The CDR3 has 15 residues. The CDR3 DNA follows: TGTGCCAGCAGCTTCTATCTAGCGGCCACAGATACGCAGTATTTT. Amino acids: CASSFYLAATDTQYF. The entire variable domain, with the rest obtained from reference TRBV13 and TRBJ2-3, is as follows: AAGVIQSPRHLIKEKRETATLKCYPIPRHDTVYWYQQGPGQDPQFLISFYEKMQSDKGSIPDRFSAQQFSDYHSELNMSSLELGDSALYFCASSFYLAATDTQYFGPGTRLTVL.